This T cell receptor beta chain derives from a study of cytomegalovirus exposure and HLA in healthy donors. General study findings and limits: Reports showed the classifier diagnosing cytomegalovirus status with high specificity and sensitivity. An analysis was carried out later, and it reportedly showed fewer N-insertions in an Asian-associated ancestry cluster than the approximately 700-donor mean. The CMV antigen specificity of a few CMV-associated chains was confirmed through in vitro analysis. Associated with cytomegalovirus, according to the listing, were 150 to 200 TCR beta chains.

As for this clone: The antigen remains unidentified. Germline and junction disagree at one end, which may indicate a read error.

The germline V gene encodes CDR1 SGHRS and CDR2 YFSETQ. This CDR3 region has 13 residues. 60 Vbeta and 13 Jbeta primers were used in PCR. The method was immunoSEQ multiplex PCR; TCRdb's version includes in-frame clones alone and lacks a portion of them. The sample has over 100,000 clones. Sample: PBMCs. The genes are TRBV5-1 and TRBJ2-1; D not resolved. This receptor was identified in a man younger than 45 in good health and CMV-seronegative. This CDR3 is CASSLTSSNEQFF. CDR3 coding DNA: TGCGCCAGCAGCTTGACATCCTCCAATGAGCAGTTCTTC.